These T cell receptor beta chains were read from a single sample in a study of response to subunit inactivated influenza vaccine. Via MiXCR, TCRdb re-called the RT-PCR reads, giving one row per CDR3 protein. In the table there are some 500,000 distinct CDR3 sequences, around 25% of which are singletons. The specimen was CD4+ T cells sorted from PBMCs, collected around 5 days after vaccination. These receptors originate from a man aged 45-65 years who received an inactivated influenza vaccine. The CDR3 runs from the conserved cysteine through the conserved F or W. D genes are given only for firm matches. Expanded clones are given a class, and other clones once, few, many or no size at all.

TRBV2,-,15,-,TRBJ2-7,TGTGCCAGCACTCCACGTGGTGGACAAACCTACGAGCAGTACTTC,CASTPRGGQTYEQYF
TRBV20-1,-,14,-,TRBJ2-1,TGCAGTGCAAAAAGGACCGGCTCCTACAATGAGCAGTTCTTC,CSAKRTGSYNEQFF
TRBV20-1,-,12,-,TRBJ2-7,TGCAAGGTCACCCGGGGGCTCTACGAGCAGTACTTC,CKVTRGLYEQYF
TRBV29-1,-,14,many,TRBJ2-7,TGCAGCGTCACCCCGCAGGGTAGGTCCTACGAGCAGTACTTC,CSVTPQGRSYEQYF
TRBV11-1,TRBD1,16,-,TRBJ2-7,TGTGCCAGCAGTTATCAGGGGGCTGCTCTCCTCTACGAGCAGTACTTC,CASSYQGAALLYEQYF
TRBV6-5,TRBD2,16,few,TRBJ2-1,TGTGCCAGCAGTACCGAAGTAGCGGGGGGAGGGAGTGAGCAGTTCTTC,CASSTEVAGGGSEQFF
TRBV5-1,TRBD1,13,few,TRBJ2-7,TGCGCCAGCAGCTTGTTGGACAGGGACGAGCAGTACTTC,CASSLLDRDEQYF
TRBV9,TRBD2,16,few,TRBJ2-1,TGTGCCAGCAGCGTAGGGAATAGCGGGGGGGCCGATGAGCAGTTCTTC,CASSVGNSGGADEQFF
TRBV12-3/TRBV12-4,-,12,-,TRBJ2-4,TGTGCCAGCAGTAGTTCTAAAAACATTCAGTACTTC,CASSSSKNIQYF
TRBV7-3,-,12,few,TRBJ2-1,TGTGCCAGCATCCAAGGGAACAATGAGCAGTTCTTC,CASIQGNNEQFF
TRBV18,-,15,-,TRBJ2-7,TGTGCCAGCTCACCACCACAGGGAGGTAGTCGCGAGCAGTACTTC,CASSPPQGGSREQYF
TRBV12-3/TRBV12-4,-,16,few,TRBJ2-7,TGTGCCAGCAGTCTCCATGCCGGGTCTAGCTCCTACGAGCAGTACTTC,CASSLHAGSSSYEQYF
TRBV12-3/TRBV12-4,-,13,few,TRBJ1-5,TGTGCCAGCAACACGGACCCATTCCGCCCCCAGCATTTT,CASNTDPFRPQHF
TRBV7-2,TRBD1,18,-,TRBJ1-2,TGTGCCAGCAGCTTAGCATCAGGTGGTGACAGGGAGATTGGTGGCTACACCTTC,CASSLASGGDREIGGYTF
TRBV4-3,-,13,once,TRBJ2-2,TGCGCCAGCAGCCAAGAAGGGAAAGGGGAGCTGTTTTTT,CASSQEGKGELFF
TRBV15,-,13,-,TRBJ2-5,TGTGCCACCAGCTGGTCAGAGGGAGAGACCCAGTACTTC,CATSWSEGETQYF
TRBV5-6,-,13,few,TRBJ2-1,TGTGCCAGCAGCTTGGCCCTGGCACGGGAGCAGTTCTTC,CASSLALAREQFF
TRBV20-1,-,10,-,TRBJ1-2,TGCAGTGTCTGGGGGGATGGCTACACCTTC,CSVWGDGYTF
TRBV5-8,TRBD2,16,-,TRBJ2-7,TGTGCCAGCAGCTCGGGACGGCGGGAGTTCTCCTACGAGCAGTACTTC,CASSSGRREFSYEQYF
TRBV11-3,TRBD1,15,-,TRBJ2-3,TGTGCCAGCAGCCGGGGGACAGGGGTTACAGATACGCAGTATTTT,CASSRGTGVTDTQYF
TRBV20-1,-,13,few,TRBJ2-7,TGCAGTGCTAGCCTCGAGGGGATGAGCGAGCAGTACTTC,CSASLEGMSEQYF
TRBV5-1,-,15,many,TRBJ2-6,TGCGCCAGCCGGCCCGCGGATACTGGGGCCAACGTCCTGACTTTC,CASRPADTGANVLTF
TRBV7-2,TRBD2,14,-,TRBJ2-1,TGTGCCAGCGGGGACGGGAGGGCCGTGGATGAGCAGTTCTTC,CASGDGRAVDEQFF
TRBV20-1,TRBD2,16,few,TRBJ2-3,TGCAGTGCTAGAGATTCGGTAGCGGGACGGACAGATACGCAGTATTTT,CSARDSVAGRTDTQYF
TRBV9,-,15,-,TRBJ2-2,TGTGCCAGCAGCCCGTTTAGCGGGAACACCGGGGAGCTGTTTTTT,CASSPFSGNTGELFF
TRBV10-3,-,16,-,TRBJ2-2,TGTGCCATCAGTGATTCGGGTCGCGGATACACCGGGGAGCTGTTTTTT,CAISDSGRGYTGELFF